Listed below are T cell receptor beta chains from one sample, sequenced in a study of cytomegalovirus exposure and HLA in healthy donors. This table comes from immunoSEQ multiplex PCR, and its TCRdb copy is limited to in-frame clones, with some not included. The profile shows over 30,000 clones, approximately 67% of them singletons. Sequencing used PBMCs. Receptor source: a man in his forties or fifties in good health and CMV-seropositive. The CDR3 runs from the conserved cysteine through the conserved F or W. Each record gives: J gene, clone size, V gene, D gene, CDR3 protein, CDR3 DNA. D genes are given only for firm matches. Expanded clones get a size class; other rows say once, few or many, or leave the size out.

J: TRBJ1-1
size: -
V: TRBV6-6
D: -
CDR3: CASINRANTEAFF
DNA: TGTGCCAGCATAAACAGGGCGAACACTGAAGCTTTCTTT

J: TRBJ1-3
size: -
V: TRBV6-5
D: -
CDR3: CASSIVGASGNTIYF
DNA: TGTGCCAGCAGTATTGTCGGAGCCTCTGGAAACACCATATATTTT

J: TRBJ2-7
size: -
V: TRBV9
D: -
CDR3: CASSVAPNYEQYF
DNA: TGTGCCAGCAGCGTAGCTCCTAACTACGAGCAGTACTTC

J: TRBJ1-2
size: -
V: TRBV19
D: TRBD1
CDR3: CASSSTGLGGYTF
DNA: TGTGCCAGTAGCTCGACAGGGTTGGGAGGCTACACCTTC

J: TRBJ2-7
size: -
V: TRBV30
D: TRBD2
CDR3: CAWREAGVRGEQYF
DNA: TGTGCCTGGAGGGAAGCGGGGGTCCGCGGTGAGCAGTACTTC

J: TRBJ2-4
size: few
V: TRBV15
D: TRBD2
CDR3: CATSRNPPGGEGNIQYF
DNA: TGTGCCACCAGCAGAAATCCCCCAGGAGGGGAGGGAAACATTCAGTACTTC

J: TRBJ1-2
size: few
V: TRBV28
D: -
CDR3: CASSMTLNYGYTF
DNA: TGTGCCAGCAGCATGACACTCAACTATGGCTACACCTTC

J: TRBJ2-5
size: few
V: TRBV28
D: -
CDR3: CASRPPLGRETQYF
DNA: TGTGCCAGCAGACCCCCCCTGGGCCGAGAGACCCAGTACTTC

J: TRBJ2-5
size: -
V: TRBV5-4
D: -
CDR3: CASSLGGRETQYF
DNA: TGTGCCAGCAGCTTGGGGGGGCGGGAGACCCAGTACTTC

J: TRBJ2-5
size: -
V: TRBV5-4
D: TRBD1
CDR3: CASSAGTGRGETQYF
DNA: TGTGCCAGCAGCGCCGGGACAGGGAGGGGGGAGACCCAGTACTTC

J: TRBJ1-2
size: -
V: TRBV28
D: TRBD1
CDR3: CASSLPSGEGASGYTF
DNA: TGTGCCAGCAGTTTACCCTCCGGCGAGGGGGCTAGTGGCTACACCTTC

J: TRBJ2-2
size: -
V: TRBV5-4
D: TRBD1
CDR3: CASSAGTGGTGELFF
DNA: TGTGCCAGCAGCGCCGGGACAGGGGGAACCGGGGAGCTGTTTTTT

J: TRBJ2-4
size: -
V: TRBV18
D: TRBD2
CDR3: CASSPTETSGGIQYF
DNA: TGTGCCAGCTCACCGACAGAGACTAGCGGGGGGATTCAGTACTTC

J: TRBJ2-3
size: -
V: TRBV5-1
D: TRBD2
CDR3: CASSSGLAGSSSTDTQYF
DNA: TGCGCCAGCAGCTCGGGACTAGCGGGGTCCTCTAGCACAGATACGCAGTATTTT

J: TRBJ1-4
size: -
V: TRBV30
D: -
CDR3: CAWRGGAFNEKLFF
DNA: TGTGCCTGGAGGGGGGGGGCCTTTAATGAAAAACTGTTTTTT